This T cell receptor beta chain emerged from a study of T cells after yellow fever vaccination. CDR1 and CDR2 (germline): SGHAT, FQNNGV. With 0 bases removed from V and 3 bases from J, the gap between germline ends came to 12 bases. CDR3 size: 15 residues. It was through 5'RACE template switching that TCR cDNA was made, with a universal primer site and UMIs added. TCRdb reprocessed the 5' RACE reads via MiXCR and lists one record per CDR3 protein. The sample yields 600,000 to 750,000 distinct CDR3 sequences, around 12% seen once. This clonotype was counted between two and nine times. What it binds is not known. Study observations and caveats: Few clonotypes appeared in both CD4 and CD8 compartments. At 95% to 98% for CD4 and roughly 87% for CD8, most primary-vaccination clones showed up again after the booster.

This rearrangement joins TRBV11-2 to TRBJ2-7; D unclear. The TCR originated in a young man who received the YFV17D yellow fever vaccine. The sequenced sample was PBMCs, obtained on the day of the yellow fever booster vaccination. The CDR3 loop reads CASSLDHGSHYEQYF. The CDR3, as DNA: TGTGCCAGCAGCTTAGATCACGGGTCCCACTACGAGCAGTACTTC.